The 16 T cell receptor beta chains given below trace back to one sample, sequenced in a study of beta chain features in type 1 diabetes. Sequenced material consisted of expressed TCRB transcripts (all of the isolated RNA was reverse transcribed). Sequenced by immunoSEQ multiplex PCR; TCRdb stores in-frame clones only, minus some. The repertoire holds about 470,000 clones, approximately 31% seen once, with more than 0.055% in the top ten. Source material: naive CD4+ T cells from blood. The receptor set was obtained from a man younger than 35 in good health.

V is TRBV30 and J is TRBJ2-1; no clear D. V was cut by 3 bases and J by 5 bases, with 14 bases left in between. The CDR3 runs to 14 residues. Germline values: CDR1 GTSNPN, CDR2 SVGIG (reference sequence). The CDR3 is CAWRLVGRDNEQFF. The CDR3 region has the DNA TGTGCCTGGAGGCTTGTCGGCCGGGACAATGAGCAGTTCTTC.

This clone was detected a few times. The sample holds other DNA sequences that translate to the same CDR3. The V and J genes are TRBV30 and TRBJ2-1; the D gene could be TRBD1 or TRBD2 (5 bases each). V dropped 4 bases and J dropped 7 bases, with 11 bases sitting between them. Germline values: CDR1 GTSNPN, CDR2 SVGIG (reference sequence). The CDR3 has 12 amino acids. The CDR3 loop is CAWTGGKNEQFF. For the CDR3, the DNA is TGTGCCTGGACTGGGGGAAAAAATGAGCAGTTCTTC.

V usage is TRBV6-6 and J usage is TRBJ2-1; D unresolved. The CDR3 sequence is 11 residues long. V gave up 0 bases and J gave up 9 bases, with 3 bases separating them. Germline CDR1 is MNHNY and CDR2 is SVGAGI (reference sequence). The CDR3 loop is CASSYSIEQFF. The DNA of the CDR3 is TGTGCCAGCAGTTACTCGATTGAGCAGTTCTTC.

V is TRBV5-1 and J is TRBJ2-7, with D possibly called TRBD1 or TRBD2 (5 bases each). With 0 bases removed from V and 5 bases from J, the gap between germline ends came to 15 bases. CDR3 length: 15 amino acids. CDR1 and CDR2 (germline): SGHRS, YFSETQ. CDR3 sequence (DNA): TGCGCCAGCAGCTTGGGTTCGGCAGGGAGCCACGAGCAGTACTTC. Residues: CASSLGSAGSHEQYF.

This chain joins TRBV20-1 and TRBJ2-5, with D possibly matching TRBD2 (5 bases). The CDR3 is 11 amino acids. V lost 8 bases and J lost 7, with 14 bases in between. Germline V lookup: CDR1 DFQATT, CDR2 SNEGSKA (reference sequence). CDR3 bases: TGCAGTCTGGGCGGAGAGGGGACCCAGTACTTC. This translates into CSLGGEGTQYF.

This clone was seen a handful of times. J is TRBJ1-1 and V is TRBV7-2; no definite D call. With 2 bases removed from V and 2 bases from J, the gap between germline ends came to 9 bases. Germline CDR1 is SGHTA and CDR2 is FQGNSA. This CDR3 has 14 residues. DNA of the CDR3: TGTGCCAGCAGCTTATTCCGGGATAACACTGAAGCTTTCTTT. Translation gives CASSLFRDNTEAFF.

V is TRBV2 and J is TRBJ2-3, with 15 bases fitting TRBD2. V was clipped by 6 bases and J by 4 bases; unmatched bases: 8. This CDR3 spans 17 amino acids. Germline CDR1 and CDR2: SNHLY and FYNNEI. The CDR3 protein is CASSMGTSGRLADTQYF. The DNA of the CDR3 is TGTGCCAGCAGCATGGGGACTAGCGGGAGGCTGGCAGATACGCAGTATTTT.

The rearrangement uses TRBV18 and TRBJ2-5, with TRBD1 identical over 7 bases. Germline CDR1 KGHSH, CDR2 LQKENI. The CDR3 is 14 residues long. Germline trimming cut 3 bases from V and 2 bases from J; bases unmatched to any gene: 3. CDR3 loop: CASSPDRVQETQYF. CDR3 coding DNA: TGTGCCAGCTCACCTGACAGGGTACAAGAGACCCAGTACTTC.

V and J are TRBV14 and TRBJ2-1; D unclear. V lost 1 base and J lost 3, with 10 bases in between. Germline V CDR1 and CDR2: SGHDN, FVKESK. The CDR3 spans 15 residues. CDR3 DNA: TGTGCCAGCAGCCAAGGACTCGGTAGCTACAATGAGCAGTTCTTC. Translation gives CASSQGLGSYNEQFF. Variable domain in full (rest from reference TRBV14 and TRBJ2-1): EAGVTQFPSHSVIEKGQTVTLRCDPISGHDNLYWYRRVMGKEIKFLLHFVKESKQDESGMPNNRFLAERTGGTYSTLKVQPAELEDSGVYFCASSQGLGSYNEQFFGPGTRLTVL.

The V and J genes are TRBV7-3 and TRBJ2-7; perhaps TRBD2 as D (7 bases). The germline gives CDR1 SGHTA, CDR2 FQGTGA. The V end was cut by 5 bases, the J end by 6 bases, with 14 bases between. There are 13 residues in the CDR3. The CDR3 DNA follows: TGTGCCAGCAGCCAGGGGCTAGCGGTCGAGCAGTACTTC. Translated: CASSQGLAVEQYF.

This sequence joins TRBV10-3 and TRBJ2-5; D is perhaps TRBD1 (5 bases). In germline, CDR1 is ENHRY, CDR2 SYGVKD. The CDR3 is 15 residues long. With 4 bases removed from V and 1 base from J, the gap between germline ends came to 13 bases. CDR3 sequence reads: CAISAGRGSQETQYF. The CDR3 coding sequence is TGTGCCATCAGTGCAGGAAGGGGCAGCCAAGAGACCCAGTACTTC.

V is TRBV18 and J is TRBJ2-1, with D maybe TRBD2 (6 bases). The CDR3 spans 16 residues. Germline CDR1 and CDR2: KGHSH and LQKENI. V was clipped by 0 bases and J by 9 bases, with 18 bases between them. The CDR3 sequence is CASSPPYSGAEGEQFF. Here the CDR3 DNA reads TGTGCCAGCTCACCACCGTATAGCGGAGCCGAGGGTGAGCAGTTCTTC.

As regards this clone: A much larger clone sits a single nucleotide away, making a read error possible. Other DNA sequences in the same sample also yield this CDR3. The chain links TRBV5-6 to TRBJ2-7; D may be TRBD1 (6 bases). The germline V gene encodes CDR1 SGHDT and CDR2 YYEEEE. With 5 bases removed from V and 3 bases from J, the gap between germline ends came to 9 bases. The CDR3 has 12 residues. CDR3 protein: CASSLQGYEQYF. CDR3 DNA sequence: TGTGCCAGCAGTCTACAGGGCTACGAGCAGTACTTC. Together with reference TRBV5-6 and TRBJ2-7, the CDR3 gives the full variable domain: DAGVTQSPTHLIKTRGQQVTLRCSPKSGHDTVSWYQQALGQGPQFIFQYYEEEERQRGNFPDRFSGHQFPNYSSELNVNALLLGDSALYLCASSLQGYEQYFGPGTRLTVT.

This clone appeared a few times. The chain carries TRBV28 and TRBJ2-3, with D maybe TRBD1 (6 bases). CDR1 is MDHEN and CDR2 is SYDVKM in the germline V gene. The CDR3 has 16 residues. Trimming took off 4 bases at V and 1 base at J, with 15 bases between the two ends. CDR3 region: CASSYVAGAGTDTQYF. The CDR3 DNA reads as TGTGCCAGCAGTTATGTGGCAGGGGCTGGCACAGATACGCAGTATTTT. The full variable domain, completed using reference TRBV28 and TRBJ2-3, is DVKVTQSSRYLVKRTGEKVFLECVQDMDHENMFWYRQDPGLGLRLIYFSYDVKMKEKGDIPEGYSVSREKKERFSLILESASTNQTSMYLCASSYVAGAGTDTQYFGPGTRLTVL.

This chain joins TRBV9 and TRBJ2-3, with D perhaps TRBD2 (6 bases). The CDR3 sequence is 16 residues long. The ends were cut back, 0 bases at V and 1 base at J, with 12 bases in the middle. CDR1 SGDLS and CDR2 YYNGEE come from the germline V gene. The CDR3 reads CASSVATGAGTDTQYF. CDR3 sequence (DNA): TGTGCCAGCAGCGTAGCAACGGGAGCTGGCACAGATACGCAGTATTTT.

A few counts support this clone. The rearrangement joins TRBV9 to TRBJ2-3, with 8 bases that match TRBD2. The length of the CDR3 is 15 residues. Per the germline V gene, CDR1 is SGDLS and CDR2 is YYNGEE. The V gene end was trimmed by 0 bases and the J gene end by 6 bases; junction bases not matched to a gene: 6. The CDR3 DNA reads as TGTGCCAGCAGCGTAGTCGCGGGAGGACGGGATACGCAGTATTTT. This gives the protein CASSVVAGGRDTQYF.